This T cell receptor beta chain was profiled in a study of vaccination effects on CD4 cells after COVID-19. Across the study: Cultures used under 2.5 million PBMC per well, about 10 IU/ml IL-2 and about 10 ug/ml peptides.

V was clipped by 6 bases and J by 8 bases, with 7 bases between them. The CDR3 is 10 residues long. The germline V gene has CDR1 MNHEY and CDR2 SVGAGI. TCRdb keeps only in-frame clones here, not all; method: immunoSEQ multiplex PCR. The data contain approximately 47,000 clones, about 70% of them singletons. About this clone itself: Its antigen is currently unknown.

The authors isolated CD4+ T cells after around 9 days of culture. The V call is TRBV6-5, the J call TRBJ1-1, with D hard to call. Sequencing used CD4+ T cells from PBMCs cultured without peptide, obtained before COVID-19 vaccination. This clonotype originated in a human donor who had a prior SARS-CoV-2 infection. In nucleotides, the CDR3 is TGTGCCAGCAGAAGGGAGGAAGCTTTCTTT. It yields the protein CASRREEAFF.